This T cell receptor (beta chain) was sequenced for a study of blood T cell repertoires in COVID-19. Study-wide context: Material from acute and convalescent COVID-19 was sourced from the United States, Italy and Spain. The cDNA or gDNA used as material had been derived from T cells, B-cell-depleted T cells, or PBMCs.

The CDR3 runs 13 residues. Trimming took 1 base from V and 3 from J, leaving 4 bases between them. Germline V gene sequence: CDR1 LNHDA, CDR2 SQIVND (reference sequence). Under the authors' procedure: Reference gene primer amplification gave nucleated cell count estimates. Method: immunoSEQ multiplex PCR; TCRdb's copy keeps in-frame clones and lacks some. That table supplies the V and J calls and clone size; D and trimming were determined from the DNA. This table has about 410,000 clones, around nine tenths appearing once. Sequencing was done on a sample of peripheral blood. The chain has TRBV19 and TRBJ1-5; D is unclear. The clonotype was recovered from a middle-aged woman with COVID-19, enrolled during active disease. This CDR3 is CASSIAVNQPQHF. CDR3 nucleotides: TGTGCCAGTAGTATAGCGGTCAATCAGCCCCAGCATTTT.